The source of this T cell receptor beta chain is a study of cytomegalovirus exposure and HLA in healthy donors. Findings and limits, study-wide: A few CMV-associated chains were confirmed in vitro to be specific for CMV antigens.

13 Jbeta primers and 60 Vbeta primers were used for the PCR. Sequencing was performed with immunoSEQ multiplex PCR; in TCRdb, only in-frame clones are kept and a portion is missing. Among 84,000 or so clones listed, around 74% were seen once. With respect to this clone: Its antigen is still unknown.

This clonotype originated in a boy under 18 in good health and CMV-seronegative. Sequenced: PBMCs.

DNA for the CDR3: TGCAGCGTTGACCCCGGACAGGGTGATGCTTTCTTT. Translated: CSVDPGQGDAFF. J is TRBJ1-1 and V is TRBV29-1; 8 bases match TRBD1. This CDR3 is built from 12 residues. Germline CDR1 is SQVTM and CDR2 is ANQGSEA. V was clipped by 3 bases and J by 11 bases; unmatched bases: 8. The full variable domain, completed using reference TRBV29-1 and TRBJ1-1, is SAVISQKPSRDICQRGTSLTIQCQVDSQVTMMFWYRQQPGQSLTLIATANQGSEATYESGFVIDKFPISRPNLTFSTLTVSNMSPEDSSIYLCSVDPGQGDAFFGQGTRLTVV.